The 15 T cell receptor beta chains in this list originate from one sample, sequenced in a study of cytomegalovirus exposure and HLA in healthy donors. Primers included in the PCR were 60 Vbeta and 13 Jbeta primers. Libraries were prepared by immunoSEQ multiplex PCR; TCRdb keeps only in-frame clonotypes and omits some of them. Among 100,000 or so clones, about 77% were seen once, and the ten largest hold about 4.3%. Input material: PBMCs. The receptors shown here come from a woman under 30 in good health and CMV-seropositive.

The chain links TRBV19 to TRBJ2-7, with TRBD2 matching 8 bases. V shed 3 bases, J shed 2 bases, and the junction held 12 bases outside the gene matches. The CDR3 runs 17 residues. Germline assignment: CDR1 LNHDA and CDR2 SQIVND (reference sequence). The CDR3 sequence is CASSMVGRLAPTYEQYF. For the CDR3, the DNA is TGTGCCAGTAGTATGGTAGGTCGACTAGCGCCTACCTACGAGCAGTACTTC.

The sample holds one count of this clone. V is TRBV30 and J is TRBJ2-6, with 9 bases that match TRBD1. Germline trimming cut 0 bases from V and 0 bases from J; bases unmatched to any gene: 15. This CDR3 spans 21 amino acids. CDR1 is GTSNPN and CDR2 is SVGIG in the germline V gene (reference sequence). DNA of the CDR3: TGTGCCTGGAGTGTAGGCCGCGACAGGGGGGTAAGACTCTCTGGGGCCAACGTCCTGACTTTC. Encoded protein: CAWSVGRDRGVRLSGANVLTF.

This chain links TRBV6-6 with TRBJ2-1, with 7 bases lining up with TRBD1. The CDR3 consists of 13 residues. CDR1 and CDR2 (germline): MNHNY, SVGAGI (reference sequence). V gave up 5 bases and J gave up 5 bases; unmatched junction bases: 3. The CDR3 here is CASSRQGHNEQFF. DNA of the CDR3: TGTGCCAGCAGTCGACAGGGTCACAATGAGCAGTTCTTC.

This clone was observed a single time. The J gene is TRBJ2-1, the V gene TRBV2; tentatively, D is TRBD2 (6 bases). Germline V gene lookup returns CDR1 SNHLY and CDR2 FYNNEI. V lost 6 bases to trimming and J lost 0 bases, with 15 bases between them. The CDR3 spans 16 residues. CDR3 protein: CASRGISGSSYNEQFF. DNA for the CDR3: TGTGCCAGCAGGGGAATTAGCGGTAGCTCCTACAATGAGCAGTTCTTC. The whole variable domain, remainder taken from reference TRBV2 and TRBJ2-1, is EPEVTQTPSHQVTQMGQEVILRCVPISNHLYFYWYRQILGQKVEFLVSFYNNEISEKSEIFDDQFSVERPDGSNFTLKIRSTKLEDSAMYFCASRGISGSSYNEQFFGPGTRLTVL.

The rearrangement joins TRBV4-3 to TRBJ2-1; D unclear. CDR1 and CDR2 from the germline V gene are LGHNA and YSLEER. Trimming stripped 0 bases from V and 8 bases from J, with 11 bases between. The CDR3 covers 14 residues. DNA for the CDR3: TGCGCCAGCAGCCAAGATTCGGGTACCCATGAGCAGTTCTTC. This codes for CASSQDSGTHEQFF.

The genes are TRBV28 and TRBJ2-7; 8 nucleotides line up with TRBD2. Germline loops: CDR1 MDHEN, CDR2 SYDVKM. J gave up 0 bases and V 4 bases, and 8 bases lay outside the gene matches. The CDR3 has 16 amino acids. The CDR3 sequence is CASSSPIAGSSYEQYF. The CDR3 bases are TGTGCCAGCAGTTCCCCTATAGCGGGGAGCTCCTACGAGCAGTACTTC.

This chain links TRBV15 with TRBJ2-6, with a possible D match to TRBD1 (6 bases). From germline, CDR1 is LNHNV and CDR2 YYDKDF (reference sequence). The CDR3 is 18 amino acids. Trimming pared 0 bases from V and 4 bases from J, leaving 16 bases between. The CDR3 DNA follows: TGTGCCACCAGCAGAGATGTTTACAGGGTGGTCGGGGCCAACGTCCTGACTTTC. Its translation: CATSRDVYRVVGANVLTF.

The chain recombines TRBV5-1 with TRBJ2-5; TRBD2 might be the D (5 bases). Germline V gives CDR1 SGHRS, CDR2 YFSETQ. This CDR3 spans 16 amino acids. V was clipped by 0 bases and J by 2 bases, with 14 bases between them. The CDR3 loop is CASSLDPARRQETQYF. The CDR3 DNA reads as TGCGCCAGCAGCTTGGACCCCGCTAGGAGGCAAGAGACCCAGTACTTC. The full variable domain, in which reference TRBV5-1 and TRBJ2-5 provide the parts outside the CDR3, is KAGVTQTPRYLIKTRGQQVTLSCSPISGHRSVSWYQQTPGQGLQFLFEYFSETQRNKGNFPGRFSGRQFSNSRSEMNVSTLELGDSALYLCASSLDPARRQETQYFGPGTRLLVL.

The rearrangement links TRBV2 to TRBJ1-2; perhaps TRBD1 as D (5 bases). The length of the CDR3 is 15 residues. Between the trimmed V and J ends, which lost 10 bases and 3 bases, there was a span of 21 bases. Germline CDR1 reads SNHLY; CDR2 reads FYNNEI. CDR3 loop: CAITEASRADYGYTF. The CDR3 DNA reads TGTGCCATCACCGAAGCGAGCAGGGCCGACTATGGCTACACCTTC.

The chain is built from TRBV7-8 and TRBJ1-1; 8 nucleotides agree with TRBD1. CDR1 SGHVS and CDR2 FQNEAQ come from the germline V gene. The J segment lost 5 bases and the V segment lost 5 bases, leaving 13 bases of the junction unmatched. This CDR3 region has 16 residues. The CDR3 loop is CASSVYRGVIKTEAFF. In DNA, the CDR3 is TGTGCCAGCAGCGTCTACAGGGGGGTGATAAAGACTGAAGCTTTCTTT.

V is TRBV5-4 and J is TRBJ2-2; maybe TRBD1 (5 bases). The V end was cut by 2 bases, the J end by 2 bases, with 13 bases between. The CDR3 loop spans 16 amino acids. Germline assignment: CDR1 SGHNT and CDR2 YYREEE (reference sequence). CDR3 sequence reads: CASSFVLGANTGELFF. The CDR3 coding sequence is TGTGCCAGCAGCTTCGTATTAGGGGCTAACACCGGGGAGCTGTTTTTT.

V usage is TRBV18 and J usage is TRBJ2-1; 11 bases line up with TRBD2. CDR3 length: 15 residues. With 0 bases clipped from V and 9 bases from J, the junction kept 4 bases outside the gene matches. Per the germline V gene, CDR1 is KGHSH and CDR2 is LQKENI. The CDR3 sequence: CASSPPGLADGEQFF. CDR3 in DNA: TGTGCCAGCTCACCACCGGGACTAGCGGATGGTGAGCAGTTCTTC.

This chain joins TRBV28 and TRBJ1-1, with D possibly matching TRBD1 (6 bases). Germline V gene lookup returns CDR1 MDHEN and CDR2 SYDVKM. V lost 4 bases and J lost 2, with 11 bases in between. The CDR3 is made up of 14 amino acids. The CDR3: CASSSGTPNTEAFF. CDR3 DNA: TGTGCCAGCAGTTCAGGGACACCTAACACTGAAGCTTTCTTT.

This chain uses TRBV28 with TRBJ1-1; D is undetermined. CDR3 length: 12 residues. Deletions cut 7 bases from V and 5 bases from J, with 11 bases between. Per the germline V gene, CDR1 is MDHEN and CDR2 is SYDVKM. The chain's CDR3 is CASKEGGTEAFF. The CDR3 DNA reads as TGTGCCAGCAAGGAGGGTGGTACTGAAGCTTTCTTT.

The chain employs TRBV30 and TRBJ2-7; perhaps TRBD1 as D (6 bases). CDR3 size: 12 residues. The ends were cut back, 1 base at V and 5 bases at J, with 9 bases in the middle. Germline CDR1 and CDR2: GTSNPN and SVGIG (reference sequence). CDR3 nucleotides: TGTGCCTGGAGTGATGGGGACAACGAGCAGTACTTC. Its translation: CAWSDGDNEQYF. Variable domain in full (rest from reference TRBV30 and TRBJ2-7): SQTIHQWPATLVQPVGSPLSLECTVEGTSNPNLYWYRQAAGRGLQLLFYSVGIGQISSEVPQNLSASRPQDRQFILSSKKLLLSDSGFYLCAWSDGDNEQYFGPGTRLTVT.